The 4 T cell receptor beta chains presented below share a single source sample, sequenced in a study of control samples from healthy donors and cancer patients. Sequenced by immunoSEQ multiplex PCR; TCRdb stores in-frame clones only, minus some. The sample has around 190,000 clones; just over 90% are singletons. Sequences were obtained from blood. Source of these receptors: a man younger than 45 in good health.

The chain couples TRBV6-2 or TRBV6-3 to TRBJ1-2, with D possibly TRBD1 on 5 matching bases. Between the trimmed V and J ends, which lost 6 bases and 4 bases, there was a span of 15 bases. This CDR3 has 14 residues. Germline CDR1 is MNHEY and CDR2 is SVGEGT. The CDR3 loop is CASSSDGTFYGYTF. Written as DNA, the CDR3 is TGTGCCAGCAGCTCGGACGGGACCTTCTATGGCTACACCTTC.

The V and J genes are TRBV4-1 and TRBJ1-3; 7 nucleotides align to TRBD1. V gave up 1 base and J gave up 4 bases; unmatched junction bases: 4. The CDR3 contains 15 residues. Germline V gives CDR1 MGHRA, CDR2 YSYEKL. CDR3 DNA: TGCGCCAGCAGCCAAGCTGGACAGGCCGGAAACACCATATATTTT. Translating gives CASSQAGQAGNTIYF.

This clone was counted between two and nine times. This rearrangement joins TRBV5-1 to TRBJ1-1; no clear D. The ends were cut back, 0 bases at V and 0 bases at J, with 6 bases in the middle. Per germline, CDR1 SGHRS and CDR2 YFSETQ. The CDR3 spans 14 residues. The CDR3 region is CASSLGGMNTEAFF. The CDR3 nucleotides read TGCGCCAGCAGCTTGGGGGGAATGAACACTGAAGCTTTCTTT. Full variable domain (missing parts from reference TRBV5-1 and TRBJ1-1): KAGVTQTPRYLIKTRGQQVTLSCSPISGHRSVSWYQQTPGQGLQFLFEYFSETQRNKGNFPGRFSGRQFSNSRSEMNVSTLELGDSALYLCASSLGGMNTEAFFGQGTRLTVV.

The CDR3 region is CASSLVAGGHGELFF. For the CDR3, the DNA is TGCGCCAGCAGCTTGGTGGCAGGGGGCCACGGGGAGCTGTTTTTT. V is TRBV5-1 and J is TRBJ2-2; TRBD1 agrees at 8 bases. The junction had 5 bases not matched to a gene; V was cut back by 0 bases and J by 7 bases. The CDR3 is 15 amino acids. The germline V gene encodes CDR1 SGHRS and CDR2 YFSETQ.